This T cell receptor beta chain comes out of a study of T cell clones after liver transplantation. The V end was cut by 0 bases, the J end by 2 bases, with 6 bases between. Germline values: CDR1 KGHSH, CDR2 LQKENI. This CDR3 comprises 14 residues. Here immunoSEQ multiplex PCR was the method, and the copy in TCRdb shows in-frame clones only, minus some. Among 50,000 to 55,000 clones listed, 55% to 75% were seen once. This clone is a singleton in its sample. This clonotype was obtained from a human patient who received a liver transplant. T cells may partly derive from the graft donor. The chain employs TRBV18 and TRBJ2-3; perhaps D is TRBD1 or TRBD2 (5 bases each). The sample consisted of CD4+ T cells from blood, taken approximately 54 months after liver transplant. CDR3 nucleotide sequence: TGTGCCAGCTCACCACCGGGGACCACAGATACGCAGTATTTT. It is translated as CASSPPGTTDTQYF.